The 13 T cell receptor beta chains reported below all come from one sample, sequenced in a study of T cell repertoires in cytomegalovirus infection. From the reads, TCRdb called clonotypes with MiXCR, one entry per CDR3 protein. The sample includes roughly 990,000 distinct CDR3 sequences, approximately 31% seen only once; the top ten take around an eighth. No antigen has been assigned to these receptors. Here the sequenced sample was cultured CD8+ T cells from PBMCs, taken from culture after CMV antigen stimulation. Receptors originate from a human donor in good health (CMV status not recorded). Some clones in this sample may be carry-over from other donors' samples.

This clonotype was seen ten or more times. V and J are TRBV7-6 and TRBJ2-7; unclear D gene. Germline CDR1 reads SGHVS; CDR2 reads FNYEAQ. V lost 5 bases and J 2 bases, leaving 16 bases between the germline ends. The CDR3 runs to 15 residues. CDR3: CASSLDVSRPYEQYF. The CDR3 nucleotides are TGTGCCAGCAGCCTTGACGTATCTCGACCCTACGAGCAGTACTTC.

The rearrangement joins TRBV12-3 or TRBV12-4 to TRBJ1-6; possibly TRBD1 for D (5 bases). The CDR3 consists of 14 residues. Trimming removed 2 bases at V and 14 bases at J, with 16 bases between. The CDR3 region is CASSLPQGPKALHF. CDR3 nucleotide sequence: TGTGCCAGCAGTTTACCCCAGGGACCGAAGGCCCTCCACTTT.

Only a few counts were recorded for this clonotype. The rearrangement uses TRBV2 and TRBJ2-2, with D perhaps matching TRBD1 (5 bases). With 11 bases removed from V and 7 bases from J, the gap between germline ends came to 14 bases. The CDR3 has 12 amino acids. Per germline, CDR1 SNHLY and CDR2 FYNNEI. CDR3 sequence (DNA): TGTGCCCCCAAGGGAAGGGGCGGGGAGCTGTTTTTT. This gives the protein CAPKGRGGELFF. Based on the CDR3 plus reference TRBV2 and TRBJ2-2, the full variable domain is EPEVTQTPSHQVTQMGQEVILRCVPISNHLYFYWYRQILGQKVEFLVSFYNNEISEKSEIFDDQFSVERPDGSNFTLKIRSTKLEDSAMYFCAPKGRGGELFFGEGSRLTVL.

The J gene is TRBJ1-6, the V gene TRBV7-6; D ambiguous. The CDR3 length is 14 residues. V was clipped by 5 bases and J by 5 bases, with 10 bases between them. Germline CDR1 is SGHVS and CDR2 is FNYEAQ. CDR3 loop: CASSPTGNNSPLHF. The CDR3, as DNA: TGTGCCAGCAGCCCGACTGGAAATAATTCACCCCTCCACTTT.

Comment on this clonotype: Being one base from a much bigger clone, this may be a read error. Because the CDR3 is missing its conserved closing phenylalanine or tryptophan, this is likely a read error. This sequence joins TRBV7-2 and TRBJ2-1, with D possibly TRBD1 on 6 matching bases. Germline loops: CDR1 SGHTA, CDR2 FQGNSA. The V gene lost 1 base and the J gene lost 6 bases, with 7 bases spanning the gap. The CDR3 length is 13 residues. The CDR3 DNA reads as TGTGCCAGCAGCTTAGAACAGGGCAATGAGCAGTTCCTC. This translates into CASSLEQGNEQFL.

The chain couples TRBV7-8 to TRBJ2-2, with D perhaps matching TRBD2 (5 bases). This CDR3 contains 15 residues. The germline V gene has CDR1 SGHVS and CDR2 FQNEAQ. V lost 5 bases and J 1 base, leaving 11 bases between the germline ends. CDR3 nucleotides: TGTGCCAGCAGCGGCCGGGAAAAGAACACCGGGGAGCTGTTTTTT. Protein product: CASSGREKNTGELFF.

V usage is TRBV5-6 and J usage is TRBJ1-1; no clear D gene. Germline values: CDR1 SGHDT, CDR2 YYEEEE. V was trimmed by 4 bases and J by 1 base, leaving 20 bases between them. This CDR3 has 17 residues. The CDR3 spells CASSRSRVWRSNTEAFF. The CDR3 nucleotides read TGTGCCAGCAGCAGAAGCCGTGTGTGGAGATCGAACACTGAAGCTTTCTTT.

This clonotype occurred a few times. The rearrangement joins TRBV7-8 to TRBJ1-3; no reliable D call. Trimming cost V 5 bases and J 0 bases, with 14 bases left between them. The CDR3 is made up of 16 amino acids. Germline CDR1 SGHVS, CDR2 FQNEAQ. The CDR3 spells CASSPKDGASGNTIYF. The CDR3 DNA reads as TGTGCCAGCAGCCCAAAGGACGGAGCCTCTGGAAACACCATATATTTT. Drawing the rest from reference TRBV7-8 and TRBJ1-3, the complete variable domain is GAGVSQSPRYKVAKRGQDVALRCDPISGHVSLFWYQQALGQGPEFLTYFQNEAQLDKSGLPSDRFFAERPEGSVSTLKIQRTQQEDSAVYLCASSPKDGASGNTIYFGEGSWLTVV.

The chain couples TRBV20-1 to TRBJ2-2; D remains ambiguous. V shed 2 bases and J shed 7 bases, with 5 bases lying between them. Per germline, CDR1 DFQATT and CDR2 SNEGSKA (reference sequence). CDR3 length: 11 residues. The CDR3 reads CSARRGGELFF. DNA of the CDR3: TGCAGTGCTAGACGAGGCGGGGAGCTGTTTTTT.

Written as DNA, the CDR3 is TGTGCCAGCAGTGAGCGGCTAGCGGGGGGCAATGAGCAGTTCTTC. This encodes CASSERLAGGNEQFF. The chain is built from TRBV2 and TRBJ2-1; 11 bases fit TRBD2. CDR1 is SNHLY and CDR2 is FYNNEI in the germline V gene. This CDR3 spans 15 amino acids. Trimming at V came to 3 bases and at J to 6 bases, leaving 4 bases not matched to a gene.

This clonotype was picked up many times. The chain joins TRBV28 to TRBJ1-2, with D uncertain. V lost 2 bases and J 4 bases, leaving 8 bases between the germline ends. Germline CDR1 reads MDHEN; CDR2 reads SYDVKM. This CDR3 contains 13 residues. The CDR3 coding sequence is TGTGCCAGCAGTTTAGACTCTGTCTATGGCTACACCTTC. This encodes CASSLDSVYGYTF.

The gene calls are TRBV12-3 or TRBV12-4 and TRBJ2-3, with 11 bases matching TRBD1. This CDR3 region has 16 residues. V lost 2 bases, J lost 4 bases, and 5 bases stayed unmatched. CDR3 amino acids: CASSLRDRGGPDTQYF. CDR3 nucleotide sequence: TGTGCCAGCAGTTTAAGGGACAGGGGGGGCCCAGATACGCAGTATTTT.

This clonotype was recorded many times. The genes are TRBV7-8 and TRBJ2-3; D call uncertain. Trimming removed 5 bases at V and 1 base at J, with 10 bases between. The germline CDR1 and CDR2 sequences are SGHVS and FQNEAQ. This CDR3 has 14 amino acids. The CDR3: CASSPRTGTDTQYF. The CDR3 nucleotides are TGTGCCAGCAGCCCACGCACAGGCACAGATACGCAGTATTTT.